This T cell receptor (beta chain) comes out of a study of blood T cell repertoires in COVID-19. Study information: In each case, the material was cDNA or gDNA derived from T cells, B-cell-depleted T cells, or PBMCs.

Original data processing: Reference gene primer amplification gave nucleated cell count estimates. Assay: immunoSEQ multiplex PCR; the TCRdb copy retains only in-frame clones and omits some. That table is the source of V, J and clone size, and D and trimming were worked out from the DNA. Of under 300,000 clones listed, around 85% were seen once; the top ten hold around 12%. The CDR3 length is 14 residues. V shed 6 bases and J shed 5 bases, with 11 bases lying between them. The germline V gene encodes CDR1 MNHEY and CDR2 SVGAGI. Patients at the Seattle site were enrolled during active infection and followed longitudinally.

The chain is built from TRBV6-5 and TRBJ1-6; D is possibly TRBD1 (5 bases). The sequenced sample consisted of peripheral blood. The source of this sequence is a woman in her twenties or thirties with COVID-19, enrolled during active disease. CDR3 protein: CASSSGQHNSPLHF. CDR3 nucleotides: TGTGCCAGCAGCTCTGGACAACATAATTCACCCCTCCACTTT.